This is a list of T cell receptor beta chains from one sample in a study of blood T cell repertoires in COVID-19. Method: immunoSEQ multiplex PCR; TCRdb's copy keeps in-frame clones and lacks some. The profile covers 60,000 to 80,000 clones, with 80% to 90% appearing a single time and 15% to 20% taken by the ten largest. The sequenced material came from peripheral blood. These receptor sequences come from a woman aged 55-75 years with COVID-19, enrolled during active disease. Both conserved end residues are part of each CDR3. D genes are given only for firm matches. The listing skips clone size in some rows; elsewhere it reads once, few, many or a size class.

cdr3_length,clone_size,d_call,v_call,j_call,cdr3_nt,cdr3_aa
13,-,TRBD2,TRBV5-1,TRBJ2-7,TGCGCCAGCAGCTTGCCGGGGGGGTACGAGCAGTACTTC,CASSLPGGYEQYF
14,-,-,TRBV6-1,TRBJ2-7,TGTGCCAGCAGTGATCGGGGGGCCCTCTACGAGCAGTACTTC,CASSDRGALYEQYF
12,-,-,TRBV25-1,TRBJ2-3,TGTGCCACCAGTCTCAACGCGGTTCAGCAGTATTTT,CATSLNAVQQYF
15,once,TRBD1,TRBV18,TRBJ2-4,TGTGCCAGCTCACTCGGACAGGTAGCCAAAAACATTCAGTACTTC,CASSLGQVAKNIQYF
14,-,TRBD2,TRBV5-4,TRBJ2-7,TGTGCCAGCAGCTTGTTACTAGCGGGACGCGAGCAGTACTTC,CASSLLLAGREQYF
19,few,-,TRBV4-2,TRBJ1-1,TGTGCCAGCAGCCAAGATACACGGGGTCACAGGGTAACTGGCACTGAAGCTTTCTTT,CASSQDTRGHRVTGTEAFF
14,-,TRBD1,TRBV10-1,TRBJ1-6,TGCGCCAGCTCACCTGGACAGGGCAATTCACCCCTCCACTTT,CASSPGQGNSPLHF
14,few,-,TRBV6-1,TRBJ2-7,TGTGCCAGCAGTGAAGAGGGGCCGTTAACGAGAGGGTACTTC,CASSEEGPLTRGYF
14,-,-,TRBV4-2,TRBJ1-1,TGTGCCAGCAGAACGCACAGCCTTGAAAATGAAGCTTTCTTT,CASRTHSLENEAFF
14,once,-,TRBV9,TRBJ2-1,TGTGCCAGCAGCTACAGCGGCCCCAACAATGAGCAGTTCTTC,CASSYSGPNNEQFF
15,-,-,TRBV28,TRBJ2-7,TGTGCCAGCAGCGCAGCGGGTAAGCCCTCCTACGAGCAGTACTTC,CASSAAGKPSYEQYF
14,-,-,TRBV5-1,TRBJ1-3,TGCGCCAGTTCGCAGGGTAACTCTGGAAACACCATATATTTT,CASSQGNSGNTIYF
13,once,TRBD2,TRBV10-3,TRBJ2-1,TGTGCCATCAGCCTAGCGGGAGACCGTGAGCAGTTCTTC,CAISLAGDREQFF
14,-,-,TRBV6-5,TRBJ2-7,TGTGCCAGCAGCTTGACAGGAGATTCCTACGAGCAGTACTTC,CASSLTGDSYEQYF
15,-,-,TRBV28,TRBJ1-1,TGTGCCAGCAGAATTCAGGGGCAGACGAACACTGAAGCTTTCTTT,CASRIQGQTNTEAFF
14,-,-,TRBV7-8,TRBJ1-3,TGTGCCAGTACGACGGGGGGCTTGGGAAACACCATATATTTT,CASTTGGLGNTIYF
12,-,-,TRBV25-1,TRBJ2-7,TGTGCCAGCTCAGGAGGGGTTTACGAGCAGTACTTC,CASSGGVYEQYF
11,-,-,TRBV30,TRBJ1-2,TGTGCCTGGAGTGAGAGGTATGGCTACACCTTC,CAWSERYGYTF
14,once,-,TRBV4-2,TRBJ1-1,TGTGCCAGCAGCCAGCTGGGCGTCCTCACTGAAGCTTTCTTT,CASSQLGVLTEAFF
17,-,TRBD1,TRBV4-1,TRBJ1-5,TGCGCCAGCAGCCAAGGGGTGGGGGGACAGGGTAATCAGCCCCAGCATTTT,CASSQGVGGQGNQPQHF
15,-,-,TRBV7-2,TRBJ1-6,TGTGCCAGCAGCTTCATGGACAGAAATAATTCACCCCTCCACTTT,CASSFMDRNNSPLHF
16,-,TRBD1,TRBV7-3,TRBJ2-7,TGTGCCAGCAGTTACTATGGACAGGGGGCCTCCTACGAGCAGTACTTC,CASSYYGQGASYEQYF
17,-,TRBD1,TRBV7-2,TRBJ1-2,TGTGCCAGCAGCCTGGGGGCAGGGGGCTTTACACGGGATGGCTACACCTTC,CASSLGAGGFTRDGYTF
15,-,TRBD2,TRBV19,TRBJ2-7,TGTGCCAGTAGTAGCGGGACTAGTTACTCCTACGAGCAGTACTTC,CASSSGTSYSYEQYF
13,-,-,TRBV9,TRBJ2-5,TGTGCCAGCAGCGTAGCCGGGTTTGAGACCCAGTACTTC,CASSVAGFETQYF
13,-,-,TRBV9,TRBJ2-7,TGTGCCAGCAGCGTAGCCCTAGGCTACGAGCAGTACTTC,CASSVALGYEQYF
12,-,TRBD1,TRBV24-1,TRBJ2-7,TGTGCCACCTCGGGACAGGGGAACGAGCAGTACTTC,CATSGQGNEQYF
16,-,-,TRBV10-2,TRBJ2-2,TGCGCCAGCAATCCCAGGGTCCAGAAGAACACCGGGGAGCTGTTTTTT,CASNPRVQKNTGELFF
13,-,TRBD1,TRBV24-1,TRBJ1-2,TGTGCCACCAGTGGGGACAGCTCTTATGGCTACACCTTC,CATSGDSSYGYTF
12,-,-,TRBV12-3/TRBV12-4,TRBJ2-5,TGTGCCAGCAGTTTAGGACTGACTTACCAGTACTTC,CASSLGLTYQYF
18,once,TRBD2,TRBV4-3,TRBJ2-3,TGCGCCAGCAGCCAAGATCAGGGAGGGACCCGCCTCACAGATACGCAGTATTTT,CASSQDQGGTRLTDTQYF
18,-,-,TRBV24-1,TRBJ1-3,TGTGCCACCAGTGATTTTTCCTCCGGACTGAGCTCTGGAAACACCATATATTTT,CATSDFSSGLSSGNTIYF
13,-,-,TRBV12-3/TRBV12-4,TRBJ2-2,TGTGCCAGCAGTTTACCCTACACCGGGGAGCTGTTTTTT,CASSLPYTGELFF
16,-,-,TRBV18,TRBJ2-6,TGTGCCAGCTCACCGAGAACCGTCTCTGGGGCCAACGTCCTGACTTTC,CASSPRTVSGANVLTF
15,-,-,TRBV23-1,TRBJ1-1,TGCGCCAGCAGTCAGCTACTCAGGGGCGGCACTGAAGCTTTCTTT,CASSQLLRGGTEAFF
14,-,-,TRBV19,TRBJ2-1,TGTGCCAGTAGAAGGGGAAGCTCCTACAATGAGCAGTTCTTC,CASRRGSSYNEQFF
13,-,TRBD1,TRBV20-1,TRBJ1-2,TGCAGTGCTAATGACAGGGTTGGCTATGGCTACACCTTC,CSANDRVGYGYTF
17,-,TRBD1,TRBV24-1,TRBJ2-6,TGTGCCACCAGTGACCCCTACAGGGGCTCTGGGGCCAACGTCCTGACTTTC,CATSDPYRGSGANVLTF
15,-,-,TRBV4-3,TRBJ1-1,TGCGCCAGCAGCCAAGATGGGGAGATGAACACTGAAGCTTTCTTT,CASSQDGEMNTEAFF
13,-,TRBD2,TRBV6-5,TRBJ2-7,TGTGCCAGCAAAAGAGGGGAGGGTCTCGAGCAGTACTTC,CASKRGEGLEQYF